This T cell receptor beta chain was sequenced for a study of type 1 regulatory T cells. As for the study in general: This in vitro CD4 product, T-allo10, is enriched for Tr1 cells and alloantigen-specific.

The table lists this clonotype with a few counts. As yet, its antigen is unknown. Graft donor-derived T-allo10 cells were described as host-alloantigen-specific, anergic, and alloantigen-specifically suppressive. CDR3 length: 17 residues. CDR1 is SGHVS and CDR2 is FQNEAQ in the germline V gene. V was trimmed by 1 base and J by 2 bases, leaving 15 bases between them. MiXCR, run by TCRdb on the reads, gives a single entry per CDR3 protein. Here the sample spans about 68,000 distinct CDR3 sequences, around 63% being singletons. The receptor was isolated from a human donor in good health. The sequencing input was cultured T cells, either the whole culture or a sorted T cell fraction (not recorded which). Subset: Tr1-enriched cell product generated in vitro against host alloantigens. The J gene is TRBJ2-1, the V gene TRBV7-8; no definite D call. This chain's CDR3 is CASSLVVSHLTYNEQFF. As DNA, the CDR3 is TGTGCCAGCAGCTTAGTAGTGTCCCACCTAACCTACAATGAGCAGTTCTTC.